This T cell receptor beta chain derives from a study of CXCR3-negative and CXCR3-positive naive CD8 T cells. Of note for this clonotype: Its target is not known.

Triplicate sorts, around 300,000 cells apiece, were made for each CD8+ T cell subset. Overall study results and limits: Higher TRB CDR3 hydrophobicity marked CXCR3-positive naive cells relative to CXCR3-negative naive cells.

It was by 5' RACE with UMI labels that the TRB cDNA libraries were prepared. TCRdb re-called the 5' RACE reads, yielding one record per CDR3 amino acid sequence without DNA. The sample has 75,000 to 90,000 distinct CDR3 sequences, and its top ten clones hold about 0.62%. CDR3 length: 14 residues. The germline gives CDR1 SGHDT, CDR2 YYEEEE. Sequences were obtained from naive CXCR3+ CD8+ T cells from blood. The sample's subset: CD45RO-CCR7+CD27+CD95- naive CD8+ T cells expressing CXCR3 (TNR3+). The chain combines TRBV5-6 with TRBJ2-1; TCRdb's D gene call, TRBD1, goes unchecked for lack of DNA. This clonotype was obtained from a human donor in good health. Some clones in this sample may be carry-over from other donors' samples. The CDR3 sequence is CASSISGVTNEQFF.